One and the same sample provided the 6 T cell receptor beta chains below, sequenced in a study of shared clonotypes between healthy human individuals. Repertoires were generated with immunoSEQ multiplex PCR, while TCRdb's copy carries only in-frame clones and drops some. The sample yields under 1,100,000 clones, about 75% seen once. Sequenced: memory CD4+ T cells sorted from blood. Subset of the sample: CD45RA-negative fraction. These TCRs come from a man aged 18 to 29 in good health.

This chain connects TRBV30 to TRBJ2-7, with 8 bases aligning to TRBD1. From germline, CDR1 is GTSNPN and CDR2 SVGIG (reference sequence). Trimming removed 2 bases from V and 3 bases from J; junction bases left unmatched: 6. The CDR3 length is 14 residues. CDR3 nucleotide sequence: TGTGCCTGGAGTTCGAGGACAGGGTACTACGAGCAGTACTTC. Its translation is CAWSSRTGYYEQYF.

This CDR3 reads CASSLGGAREETQYF. The CDR3 DNA follows: TGTGCCAGCAGCTTGGGGGGCGCGCGCGAAGAGACCCAGTACTTC. V and J are TRBV11-1 and TRBJ2-5, with D perhaps being TRBD1 or TRBD2 (6 bases each). The CDR3 contains 15 residues. Germline CDR1 is SGHAT and CDR2 is FQDESV (reference sequence). The germline V and J ends were trimmed by 3 bases and 3 bases, with 14 bases remaining between them.

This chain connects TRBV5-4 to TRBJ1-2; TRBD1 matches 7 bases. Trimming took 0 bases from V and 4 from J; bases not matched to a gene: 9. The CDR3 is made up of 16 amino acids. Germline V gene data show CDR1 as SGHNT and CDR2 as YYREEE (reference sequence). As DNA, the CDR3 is TGTGCCAGCAGCTTGGGGGACAGCGCTTTTTTCTATGGCTACACCTTC. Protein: CASSLGDSAFFYGYTF.

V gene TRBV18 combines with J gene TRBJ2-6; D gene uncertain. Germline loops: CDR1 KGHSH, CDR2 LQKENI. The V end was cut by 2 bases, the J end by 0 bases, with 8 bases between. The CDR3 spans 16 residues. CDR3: CASSPYEFSGANVLTF. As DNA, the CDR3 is TGTGCCAGCTCACCATATGAGTTCTCTGGGGCCAACGTCCTGACTTTC.

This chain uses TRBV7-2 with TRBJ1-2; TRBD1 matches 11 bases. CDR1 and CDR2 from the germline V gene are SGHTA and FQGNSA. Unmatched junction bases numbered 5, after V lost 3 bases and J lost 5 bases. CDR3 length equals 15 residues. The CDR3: CASSFGDRGAYGYTF. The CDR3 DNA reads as TGTGCCAGCAGCTTTGGGGACAGGGGGGCGTATGGCTACACCTTC.

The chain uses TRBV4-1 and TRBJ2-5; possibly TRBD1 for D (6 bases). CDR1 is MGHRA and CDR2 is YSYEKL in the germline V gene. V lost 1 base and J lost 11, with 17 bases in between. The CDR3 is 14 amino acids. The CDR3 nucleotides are TGCGCCAGCAGCCAAGTCCGGGACACCTTGGAGCAGTACTTC. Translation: CASSQVRDTLEQYF.